This T cell receptor beta chain was recorded in a study of response to subunit inactivated influenza vaccine. TCRdb redid the calling of the RT-PCR reads with MiXCR, one entry per CDR3 protein. The table records around 250,000 distinct CDR3 sequences, less than 15% of them present only once. The sample in question was non-naive T cells sorted from PBMCs, obtained 14 days before vaccination. The clonotype was recovered from a man in his fifties who received an inactivated influenza vaccine.

The CDR3 bases are TGTGCCAGCAGTCAAGGGCCCGGGGAGCTGTTTTTT. Its protein product is CASSQGPGELFF. This sequence joins TRBV6-2 or TRBV6-3 and TRBJ2-2; the D is unclear. The CDR3 spans 12 residues. V was pared by 5 bases and J by 6 bases, with 7 bases between. Germline V gene lookup returns CDR1 MNHEY and CDR2 SVGEGT.